This T cell receptor (beta chain) was recovered during a study of molecular identifiers for immune sequencing clone quantification. General study points: Whereas naive cells kept under 1% of molecules in clones above 20 RNA copies, such clones held over 97% in effectors. Among 800,000 to 1,000,000 naive cells, as was reported, spiked Jurkat TCR RNA from one cell was detectable. Because of identical TCR molecules sharing a barcode, sizes of highly expanded clones could be underestimated.

Germline V CDR1 and CDR2: MNHEY, SVGEGT. This CDR3 comprises 18 residues. Losses at the gene ends were 0 bases for V and 0 bases for J; bases not matched to a gene: 3. Naive CD8 T cells were sorted as CD8+CD4-CCR7+CD45RA+. TCRdb reprocessed the PCR reads with MiXCR, giving one entry per CDR3 protein. This table holds approximately 680,000 distinct CDR3 sequences, 25% found once. Regarding this clonotype: Its antigen is not identified.

The chain combines TRBV6-2 or TRBV6-3 with TRBJ2-2; 11 bases fit TRBD2. This TCR derives from a human donor in good health. Some libraries in this study had Jurkat cell RNA spiked in. Sequencing was performed on naive CD8+ T cells from blood, with Jurkat cell RNA spiked in. This sample's subset: FACS-sorted CD8+CD4-CCR7+CD45RA+ naive T cells. This chain's CDR3 is CASSYSRLAGSNTGELFF. DNA for the CDR3: TGTGCCAGCAGTTACTCACGACTAGCGGGATCGAACACCGGGGAGCTGTTTTTT.